Listed here are 9 T cell receptor beta chains from one sample, sequenced in a study of T cells expressing NK-cell markers. TCRdb re-called the 5' RACE reads and catalogs CDR3 proteins one per entry, DNA excluded. This sample contains about 400,000 distinct CDR3 sequences. The sequencing sample was made of blood T cells: a sorted CD56 or NKG2C T cell subset, CD4+ or CD8+ T cells, or bulk PBMC T cells (not recorded which). Receptor source: a woman in her forties or fifties in good health.

The chain carries TRBV4-1 and TRBJ2-1; TCRdb returns TRBD1, unconfirmable since there is no DNA. Germline V gene lookup returns CDR1 MGHRA and CDR2 YSYEKL. There are 15 residues in the CDR3. This CDR3 reads CASGTRDSQYNEQFF.

V and J are TRBV7-9 and TRBJ2-7; TCRdb calls TRBD1, which cannot be checked without DNA. The CDR3 covers 15 residues. Germline loops: CDR1 SEHNR, CDR2 FQNEAQ (reference sequence). The CDR3 protein is CASSYSPQTGHEQYF.

This chain uses TRBV11-2 with TRBJ2-5; TCRdb lists TRBD2, though no DNA is available to test this call. Per germline, CDR1 SGHAT and CDR2 FQNNGV. The CDR3 is 15 amino acids. The CDR3 loop reads CASNPTERPQETQYF.

The chain couples TRBV6-5 to TRBJ2-1; the D call of TRBD2 rests on TCRdb alone, since no DNA is present to check it. There are 15 residues in the CDR3. The germline V gene encodes CDR1 MNHEY and CDR2 SVGAGI. The CDR3 loop is CASSLLAGGHGEQFF.

Here the CDR3 reads CASSLNKDTQYF. The chain combines TRBV25-1 with TRBJ2-3. The V gene's germline CDR1 is MGHDK and CDR2 SYGVNS. CDR3 length equals 12 residues. The complete variable domain, with remaining parts taken from reference TRBV25-1 and TRBJ2-3, reads EADIYQTPRYLVIGTGKKITLECSQTMGHDKMYWYQQDPGMELHLIHYSYGVNSTEKGDLSSESTVSRIRTEHFPLTLESARPSHTSQYLCASSLNKDTQYFGPGTRLTVL.

The J gene is TRBJ2-5, the V gene TRBV20-1. The CDR3 consists of 13 residues. Germline V gives CDR1 DFQATT, CDR2 SNEGSKA (reference sequence). CDR3 in amino acids: CSALQLEKETQYF.

The chain recombines TRBV7-6 with TRBJ2-3; TCRdb picks TRBD1, but there is no DNA to check that call. The CDR3 is made up of 17 amino acids. Germline values: CDR1 SGHVS, CDR2 FNYEAQ. CDR3 amino acids: CASSPRAAGSSPDTQYF. The full variable domain, with the rest looked up from reference TRBV7-6 and TRBJ2-3, is GAGVSQSPRYKVTKRGQDVALRCDPISGHVSLYWYRQALGQGPEFLTYFNYEAQQDKSGLPNDRFSAERPEGSISTLTIQRTEQRDSAMYRCASSPRAAGSSPDTQYFGPGTRLTVL.

This rearrangement joins TRBV12-3 or TRBV12-4 to TRBJ1-4; TCRdb outputs TRBD1, but without DNA this stays unchecked. This CDR3 spans 16 amino acids. Here the CDR3 reads CASSPSTGEGNEKLFF.

CDR3 amino acids: CASSPEAGGRETQYF. V usage is TRBV5-6 and J usage is TRBJ2-5; TCRdb proposes TRBD2, but this gene call is untestable without DNA. Germline assignment: CDR1 SGHDT and CDR2 YYEEEE. The CDR3 is made up of 15 amino acids.